This T cell receptor (beta chain) stems from a study of blood T cell repertoires in COVID-19. Profiled with immunoSEQ multiplex PCR; TCRdb holds only in-frame clones, not every one. The sample consists of roughly 250,000 clones, around 90% of them appearing once. The CDR3 sequence is 14 residues long. From germline, CDR1 is SGHTA and CDR2 FQGNSA. V gave up 5 bases and J gave up 4 bases, with 14 bases separating them. Source material: PBMCs or T cells enriched from blood (not recorded which). The rearrangement joins TRBV7-2 to TRBJ1-1; no definite D call. The sequence derives from a woman aged 25-40 years with acute COVID-19. The CDR3: CASSPGIGFTEAFF. The CDR3 DNA reads as TGTGCCAGCAGCCCCGGTATCGGTTTCACTGAAGCTTTCTTT.